Listed below are T cell receptor beta chains from one sample, sequenced in a study of metastatic and nonmetastatic thyroid tumors. With MiXCR, TCRdb called clones anew from the PCR reads. The sample yields around 30,000 clones, about 15% seen once. The sample was blood. These receptors were obtained from a female donor with papillary thyroid cancer or a benign thyroid nodule (not recorded which). Some clones in this sample may be carry-over from other donors' samples. The CDR3 runs from the conserved cysteine through the conserved F or W. The order of the fields is V gene, J gene, clone size, D gene, CDR3 protein, CDR3 DNA. A D gene is named only where the DNA matches it firmly. Not all rows give a size; the values are once, few, many and, for expanded clones, a class.

V: TRBV5-6
J: TRBJ1-5
size: many
D: TRBD1
CDR3: CASSHKSTGGGYNQPQHF
DNA: TGTGCCAGCAGCCATAAGTCTACAGGGGGCGGCTACAATCAGCCCCAGCATTTT

V: TRBV12-3/TRBV12-4
J: TRBJ1-5
size: many
D: TRBD1
CDR3: CASSLTGGGTDTQHF
DNA: TGTGCCAGCAGTCTTACAGGGGGGGGCACAGATACGCAGCATTTT

V: TRBV11-3
J: TRBJ1-2
size: medium-sized
D: TRBD1
CDR3: CASSLEGRQGHYGYTF
DNA: TGTGCCAGCAGCTTAGAAGGGAGACAGGGGCACTATGGCTACACCTTC

V: TRBV12-3/TRBV12-4
J: TRBJ2-7
size: .
D: .
CDR3: CASSEKSSYEQYF
DNA: TGTGCCAGCAGTGAGAAAAGCTCCTACGAGCAGTACTTC

V: TRBV5-8
J: TRBJ2-2
size: once
D: TRBD2
CDR3: CASSGLAGTTGELFF
DNA: TGTGCCAGCAGCGGACTAGCGGGAACCACCGGGGAGCTGTTTTTT

V: TRBV12-3/TRBV12-4
J: TRBJ2-6
size: many
D: .
CDR3: CASSRGRTSGANVLTF
DNA: TGTGCCAGCAGCCGGGGACGTACCTCTGGGGCCAACGTCCTGACTTTC

V: TRBV7-2
J: TRBJ2-7
size: .
D: .
CDR3: CASILPSMMGEQCF
DNA: TGTGCCAGCATCTTACCCTCGATGATGGGCGAGCAGTGCTTC

V: TRBV27
J: TRBJ2-7
size: few
D: .
CDR3: CASSPDGHVLYEQYF
DNA: TGTGCCAGTAGCCCGGACGGACATGTACTTTACGAGCAGTACTTC

V: TRBV27
J: TRBJ2-7
size: medium-sized
D: TRBD2
CDR3: CATTSGLSSYEQYF
DNA: TGTGCCACCACTAGCGGCCTCAGCTCCTACGAGCAGTACTTC

V: TRBV6-1
J: TRBJ1-2
size: .
D: .
CDR3: CASSLKGELCGYTF
DNA: TGTGCCAGCAGTCTGAAAGGGGAACTCTGTGGCTACACCTTC

V: TRBV9
J: TRBJ1-4
size: many
D: .
CDR3: CASSVEAGKNEKLFF
DNA: TGTGCCAGCAGCGTAGAGGCAGGGAAGAATGAAAAACTGTTTTTT

V: TRBV6-2/TRBV6-3
J: TRBJ2-7
size: many
D: .
CDR3: CASNPDGTLFYF
DNA: TGTGCCAGCAACCCGGACGGGACCCTATTCTACTTC

V: TRBV18
J: TRBJ2-5
size: many
D: TRBD2
CDR3: CASSPRSRLGGRAWETQYF
DNA: TGTGCCAGCTCACCACGTAGCAGGTTGGGCGGGAGGGCCTGGGAGACCCAGTACTTC

V: TRBV20-1
J: TRBJ2-7
size: medium-sized
D: .
CDR3: CSARDSSAGWASYEQYF
DNA: TGCAGTGCTAGAGATTCCTCGGCGGGGTGGGCCTCCTACGAGCAGTACTTC

V: TRBV19
J: TRBJ2-1
size: many
D: TRBD2
CDR3: CASRASGSNEQFF
DNA: TGTGCCAGTAGGGCCAGCGGGAGTAATGAGCAGTTCTTC

V: TRBV6-1
J: TRBJ1-6
size: many
D: .
CDR3: CASGVETVGSSPLHF
DNA: TGTGCCAGCGGTGTGGAGACGGTCGGGAGTTCACCCCTCCACTTT

V: TRBV19
J: TRBJ2-3
size: many
D: TRBD2
CDR3: CASALAGRHTQYF
DNA: TGTGCCAGCGCTCTAGCGGGACGACATACGCAGTATTTT

V: TRBV30
J: TRBJ2-2
size: many
D: TRBD2
CDR3: CAWAPSGLAGPTGELFF
DNA: TGTGCCTGGGCCCCCTCGGGACTAGCGGGGCCCACCGGGGAGCTGTTTTTT

V: TRBV6-1
J: TRBJ1-1
size: medium-sized
D: TRBD1
CDR3: CASRDRGLGTEAFF
DNA: TGTGCCAGCAGGGACAGGGGGCTTGGCACTGAAGCTTTCTTT

V: TRBV6-1
J: TRBJ2-7
size: many
D: .
CDR3: CASSHLKTGPDEQYF
DNA: TGTGCCAGCAGCCACCTTAAAACAGGGCCCGACGAGCAGTACTTC

V: TRBV11-3
J: TRBJ2-1
size: medium-sized
D: .
CDR3: CASSFRAYNEQFF
DNA: TGTGCCAGCAGCTTCAGAGCCTACAATGAGCAGTTCTTC

V: TRBV6-1
J: TRBJ2-7
size: .
D: .
CDR3: CASSPRVPYEQYF
DNA: TGTGCCAGCAGCCCCAGGGTTCCCTACGAGCAGTACTTC

V: TRBV5-1
J: TRBJ1-4
size: many
D: .
CDR3: CASKQQPTNEKLFF
DNA: TGCGCCAGCAAACAACAGCCAACTAATGAAAAACTGTTTTTT

V: TRBV2
J: TRBJ2-1
size: many
D: .
CDR3: CASILTWASEGPYNEQFF
DNA: TGTGCCAGCATATTGACCTGGGCATCAGAAGGACCATACAATGAGCAGTTCTTC

V: TRBV20-1
J: TRBJ1-6
size: many
D: TRBD1
CDR3: CSARDYWDRDSSYNSPLHF
DNA: TGCAGTGCTAGAGATTATTGGGACAGGGACAGCTCCTATAATTCACCCCTCCACTTT

V: TRBV6-5
J: TRBJ2-7
size: medium-sized
D: .
CDR3: CASSYLGRGYEQYF
DNA: TGTGCCAGCAGTTACTTGGGCAGGGGCTACGAGCAGTACTTC

V: TRBV7-9
J: TRBJ2-1
size: many
D: TRBD2
CDR3: CASSLAGGPSIAYNEQFF
DNA: TGTGCCAGCAGCTTAGCGGGAGGGCCTTCAATCGCCTACAATGAGCAGTTCTTC

V: TRBV28
J: TRBJ2-2
size: many
D: .
CDR3: CAGLSNTGELFF
DNA: TGTGCCGGACTTTCGAACACCGGGGAGCTGTTTTTT

V: TRBV6-1
J: TRBJ2-1
size: many
D: TRBD2
CDR3: CASEAGRSYNEQFF
DNA: TGTGCCAGCGAAGCGGGAAGGTCCTACAATGAGCAGTTCTTC

V: TRBV10-3
J: TRBJ1-5
size: many
D: .
CDR3: CAISGNNQPQHF
DNA: TGTGCCATCAGCGGGAACAATCAGCCCCAGCATTTT

V: TRBV6-1
J: TRBJ2-5
size: many
D: .
CDR3: CASTRGRGARTQYF
DNA: TGTGCCAGCACTAGGGGACGGGGTGCTCGGACCCAGTACTTC